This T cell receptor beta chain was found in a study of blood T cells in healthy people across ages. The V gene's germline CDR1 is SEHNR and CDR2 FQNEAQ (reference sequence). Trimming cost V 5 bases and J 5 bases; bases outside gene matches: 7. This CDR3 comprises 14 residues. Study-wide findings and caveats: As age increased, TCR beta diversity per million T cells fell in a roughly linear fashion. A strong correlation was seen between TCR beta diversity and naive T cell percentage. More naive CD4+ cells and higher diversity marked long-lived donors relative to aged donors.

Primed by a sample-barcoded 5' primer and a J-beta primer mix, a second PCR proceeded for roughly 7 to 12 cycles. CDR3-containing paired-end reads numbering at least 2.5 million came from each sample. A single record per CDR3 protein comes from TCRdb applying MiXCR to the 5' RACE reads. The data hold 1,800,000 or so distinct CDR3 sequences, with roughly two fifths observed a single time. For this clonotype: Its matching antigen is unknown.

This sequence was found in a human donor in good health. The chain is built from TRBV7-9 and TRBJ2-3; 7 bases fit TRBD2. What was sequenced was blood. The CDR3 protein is CASSGGGARDTQYF. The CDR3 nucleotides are TGTGCCAGCAGCGGGGGGGGAGCCCGAGATACGCAGTATTTT.